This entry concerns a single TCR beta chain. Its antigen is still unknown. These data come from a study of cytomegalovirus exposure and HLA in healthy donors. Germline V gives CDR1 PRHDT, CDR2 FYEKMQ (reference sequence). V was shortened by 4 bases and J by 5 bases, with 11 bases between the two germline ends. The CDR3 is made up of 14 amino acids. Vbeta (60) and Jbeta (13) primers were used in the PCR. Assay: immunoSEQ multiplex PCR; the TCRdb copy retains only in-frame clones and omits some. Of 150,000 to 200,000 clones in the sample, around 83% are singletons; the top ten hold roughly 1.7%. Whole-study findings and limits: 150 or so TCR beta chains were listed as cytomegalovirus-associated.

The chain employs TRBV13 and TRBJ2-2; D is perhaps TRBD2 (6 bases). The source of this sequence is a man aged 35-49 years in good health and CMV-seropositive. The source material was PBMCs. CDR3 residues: CASSSGLLTGELFF. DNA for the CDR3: TGTGCCAGCAGCTCGGGACTCTTGACCGGGGAGCTGTTTTTT.